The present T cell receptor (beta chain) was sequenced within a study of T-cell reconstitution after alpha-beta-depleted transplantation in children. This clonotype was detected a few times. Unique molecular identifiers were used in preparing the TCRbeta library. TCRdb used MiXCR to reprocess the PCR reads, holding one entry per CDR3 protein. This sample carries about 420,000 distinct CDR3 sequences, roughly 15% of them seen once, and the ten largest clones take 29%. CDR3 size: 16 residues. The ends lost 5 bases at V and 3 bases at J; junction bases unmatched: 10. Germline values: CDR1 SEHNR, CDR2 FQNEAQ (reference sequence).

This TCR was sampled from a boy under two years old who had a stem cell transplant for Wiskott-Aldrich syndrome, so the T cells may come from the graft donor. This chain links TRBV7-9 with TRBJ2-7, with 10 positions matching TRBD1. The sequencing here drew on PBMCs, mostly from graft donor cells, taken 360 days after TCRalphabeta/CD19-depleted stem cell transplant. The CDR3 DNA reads TGTGCCAGCAGCCCTTCTAGGACAGGGGGACGCTACGAGCAGTACTTC. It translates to CASSPSRTGGRYEQYF.